The source of this TCR beta chain is a study of T cells in Graves' hyperthyroidism and ophthalmopathy. Points from the study as a whole: Expanded thyroid clonotypes (above 0.001) were mostly also found in blood. Ophthalmopathy, which appeared later, was predicted by the model a median about 6.8 months before onset.

Participants, patients aged 18 to 65, had newly diagnosed hyperthyroidism with a duration under 2 months. Uncontrolled infection, other autoimmune disease, pregnancy or lactation led to exclusion. As for this clonotype: The antigen remains unidentified.

What was amplified from RNA transcripts were TCR beta CDR3 regions. Researchers ran a first-round RT-PCR on the TCR CDR3 using the HTBI primer set. TCRdb passed the multiplex PCR reads through MiXCR, listing each CDR3 protein once. Among over 700,000 distinct CDR3 sequences listed, over 35% were seen once. This CDR3 is 11 amino acids long. V lost 10 bases, J lost 6 bases, and 1 base stayed unmatched. Germline V CDR1 and CDR2: SNHLY, FYNNEI. The chain uses TRBV2 and TRBJ2-3; 10 bases line up with TRBD2. This clonotype originated in a man aged 18 to 29 with Graves' hyperthyroidism. Sequencing used blood. In DNA, the CDR3 is TGTGCCAAGGGACTAGCGGATACGCAGTATTTT. Protein product: CAKGLADTQYF.